This passage covers 24 T cell receptor beta chains from one sample sequenced in a study of T cell responses to AZD1222 COVID-19 vaccine. This table comes from immunoSEQ multiplex PCR, and its TCRdb copy is limited to in-frame clones, with some not included. The sample shows 110,000 or so clones, 87% of them seen only once. Source: peripheral blood, taken on day 0 of AZD1222 vaccination. These receptors originate from an adult in good health.

The rearrangement joins TRBV5-1 to TRBJ1-4, with D hard to call. The CDR3 spans 14 residues. Germline CDR1 SGHRS, CDR2 YFSETQ. V gave up 2 bases and J gave up 5 bases, with 10 bases separating them. This CDR3 reads CASSFEDGNEKLFF. The CDR3 nucleotides are TGCGCCAGCAGCTTTGAGGACGGGAATGAAAAACTGTTTTTT.

The genes are TRBV10-1 and TRBJ1-1, with a tentative D call TRBD1 (5 bases). Germline V lookup: CDR1 WNHNN, CDR2 SYGVQD (reference sequence). V was trimmed by 1 base and J by 5 bases, leaving 8 bases between them. The CDR3 sequence is 13 residues long. CDR3 DNA: TGCGCCAGCAGTGAGTACAGGAGGACTGAAGCTTTCTTT. Translation gives CASSEYRRTEAFF.

The chain links TRBV27 to TRBJ2-2; D gene uncertain. This CDR3 comprises 17 residues. The germline V gene has CDR1 MNHEY and CDR2 SMNVEV (reference sequence). Deletions cut 3 bases from V and 0 bases from J, with 14 bases between. The CDR3, as DNA: TGTGCCAGCAGTTTCAAAGTATCCTTCGCGAACACCGGGGAGCTGTTTTTT. This encodes CASSFKVSFANTGELFF.

This chain links TRBV30 with TRBJ1-2, with D perhaps TRBD1 (5 bases). CDR1 GTSNPN and CDR2 SVGIG come from the germline V gene (reference sequence). V was pared by 0 bases and J by 2 bases, with 7 bases between. The length of the CDR3 is 13 residues. The CDR3 sequence is CAWSVPGNYGYTF. The CDR3 DNA follows: TGTGCCTGGAGTGTACCAGGGAACTATGGCTACACCTTC.

V usage is TRBV4-1 and J usage is TRBJ1-5; D is unresolved. The CDR3 spans 16 residues. V gave up 0 bases and J gave up 4 bases, with 13 bases separating them. The germline V gene encodes CDR1 MGHRA and CDR2 YSYEKL. This CDR3 reads CASSQEPWPTNQPQHF. The CDR3 DNA reads TGCGCCAGCAGCCAAGAGCCGTGGCCGACAAATCAGCCCCAGCATTTT.

As DNA, the CDR3 is TGTGCCAGCACCTTATCAGGGGGAACTAACTATGGCTACACCTTC. Translated: CASTLSGGTNYGYTF. This chain uses TRBV28 with TRBJ1-2; TRBD1 matches 7 bases. The CDR3 is made up of 15 amino acids. V shed 7 bases and J 0 bases; nucleotides not matched to a gene: 8. In germline, CDR1 is MDHEN, CDR2 SYDVKM.

The chain joins TRBV24-1 to TRBJ1-5; a weak D match, TRBD1 (5 bases). The germline gives CDR1 KGHDR, CDR2 SFDVKD. With 2 bases removed from V and 7 bases from J, the gap between germline ends came to 17 bases. CDR3 length: 16 amino acids. The CDR3 region is CATSDSGTPGVQPQHF. For the CDR3, the DNA is TGTGCCACCAGTGATTCCGGGACGCCAGGTGTCCAGCCCCAGCATTTT.

The genes are TRBV2 and TRBJ2-7, with TRBD2 as a possible D gene (7 bases). V lost 7 bases to trimming and J lost 4 bases, with 32 bases between them. The germline V gene has CDR1 SNHLY and CDR2 FYNNEI. This CDR3 region has 19 residues. The DNA for the CDR3 is TGTGCCAGCATCAAGAGGGGGACCTCCCGTCCGGGGGGCGATTACGAGCAGTACTTC. Protein product: CASIKRGTSRPGGDYEQYF.

As to this clone: The same CDR3 also results from other DNA sequences found in this sample. The V and J genes are TRBV19 and TRBJ1-5; TRBD1 matches 7 bases. The CDR3 is 13 residues long. J lost 5 bases, V lost 3 bases, and 1 base had no gene match. Germline V lookup: CDR1 LNHDA, CDR2 SQIVND (reference sequence). As DNA, the CDR3 is TGTGCCAGTAGTATCGACAGGGATCAGCCCCAGCATTTT. Translated: CASSIDRDQPQHF.

V and J are TRBV19 and TRBJ2-1, with TRBD1 matching over 7 bases. CDR1 is LNHDA, CDR2 SQIVND, per germline (reference sequence). V lost 10 bases and J lost 3; bases outside the gene matches: 12. This CDR3 spans 15 amino acids. In nucleotides, the CDR3 is TGTGCCATCTCTGGACTTTCAGGGGGCTACAATGAGCAGTTCTTC. Translation: CAISGLSGGYNEQFF.

The chain combines TRBV15 with TRBJ1-4, with D hard to call. This CDR3 region has 13 residues. Germline CDR1 LNHNV, CDR2 YYDKDF (reference sequence). Trimming removed 3 bases from V and 4 bases from J, with 6 bases in between. In DNA, the CDR3 is TGTGCCACCAGCAGGGGCTTTAATGAAAAACTGTTTTTT. It translates to CATSRGFNEKLFF.

This clone showed up many times. The CDR3 protein is CASGRSLQETQYF. In DNA form, the CDR3 reads TGTGCTAGTGGTCGGAGTCTCCAGGAGACCCAGTACTTC. The gene calls are TRBV12-5 and TRBJ2-5; the D is unclear. The CDR3 runs 13 residues. With 5 bases removed from V and 5 bases from J, the gap between germline ends came to 12 bases. CDR1 is LGHNT and CDR2 is FRNRAP in the germline V gene.

The chain employs TRBV5-4 and TRBJ2-3; 11 bases align to TRBD2. The germline V gene has CDR1 SGHNT and CDR2 YYREEE (reference sequence). The length of the CDR3 is 16 residues. The junction had 5 bases not matched to a gene; V was cut back by 3 bases and J by 2 bases. The CDR3 DNA reads as TGTGCCAGCAGCTCACCGGGACTAGCGGACACAGATACGCAGTATTTT. Amino acid sequence: CASSSPGLADTDTQYF.

The chain recombines TRBV28 with TRBJ2-7, with 7 bases that match TRBD2. This CDR3 comprises 13 residues. The germline gives CDR1 MDHEN, CDR2 SYDVKM. Trimming cost V 3 bases and J 4 bases; bases outside gene matches: 3. The CDR3 sequence is CASSLGGGYEQYF. CDR3 sequence (DNA): TGTGCCAGCAGTTTGGGGGGGGGATACGAGCAGTACTTC.

The V call is TRBV10-3, the J call TRBJ1-5; D is uncertain. CDR3 length: 15 residues. Trimming shortened V by 0 bases and J by 2 bases, and 8 bases separated the two germline ends. The V gene's germline CDR1 is ENHRY and CDR2 SYGVKD. In DNA, the CDR3 is TGTGCCATCAGTGAGTCCCGGGTAGGCAATCAGCCCCAGCATTTT. It codes for CAISESRVGNQPQHF.

DNA for the CDR3: TGTGCCAGCAGCTTAGGGGGCGGGAACGATGAGCAGTTCTTC. It encodes CASSLGGGNDEQFF. This chain links TRBV7-2 with TRBJ2-1, with D maybe TRBD2 (6 bases). CDR1 and CDR2 from the germline V gene are SGHTA and FQGNSA. The CDR3 is 14 amino acids. Deletions cut 1 base from V and 8 bases from J, with 12 bases between.

The V gene is TRBV28, the J gene TRBJ2-1, with TRBD1 as a possible D gene (6 bases). Germline V CDR1 and CDR2: MDHEN, SYDVKM. V dropped 6 bases and J dropped 2 bases, with 14 bases sitting between them. There are 15 residues in the CDR3. CDR3 in amino acids: CASSPGGPPYNEQFF. CDR3 DNA: TGTGCCAGCAGCCCTGGGGGCCCGCCCTACAATGAGCAGTTCTTC.

V and J are TRBV6-6 and TRBJ2-5; either TRBD1 or TRBD2 may supply D (5 bases each). With 10 bases removed from V and 2 bases from J, the gap between germline ends came to 14 bases. The CDR3 spans 13 residues. The germline CDR1 and CDR2 sequences are MNHNY and SVGAGI (reference sequence). The DNA for the CDR3 is TGTGCCACCAGAGGGACGGTTCAAGAGACCCAGTACTTC. It specifies CATRGTVQETQYF.

The V gene is TRBV18, the J gene TRBJ1-6, with 8 bases fitting TRBD1. The CDR3 totals 14 residues. The trim removed 6 bases at V and 8 bases at J, leaving 6 bases unmatched. CDR1 and CDR2 from the germline V gene are KGHSH and LQKENI. The CDR3 here is CASSSTGGDSPLHF. The CDR3 DNA reads TGTGCCAGCTCCTCAACAGGGGGAGATTCACCCCTCCACTTT.

The chain combines TRBV19 with TRBJ2-7; 9 bases agree with TRBD1. V was clipped by 6 bases and J by 4 bases; unmatched bases: 22. The CDR3 runs to 19 residues. Germline V gene lookup returns CDR1 LNHDA and CDR2 SQIVND (reference sequence). The CDR3 region is CASSSRTGEGKRTSYEQYF. The DNA for the CDR3 is TGTGCCAGTAGCAGCAGGACAGGGGAAGGGAAGCGGACCTCGTACGAGCAGTACTTC. Filled out from reference TRBV19 and TRBJ2-7, the complete variable domain reads DGGITQSPKYLFRKEGQNVTLSCEQNLNHDAMYWYRQDPGQGLRLIYYSQIVNDFQKGDIAEGYSVSREKKESFPLTVTSAQKNPTAFYLCASSSRTGEGKRTSYEQYFGPGTRLTVT.

The chain links TRBV5-4 to TRBJ2-5; 9 nucleotides agree with TRBD1. Looked up from germline, CDR1 is SGHNT and CDR2 is YYREEE (reference sequence). The CDR3 loop spans 16 amino acids. Trimming removed 4 bases from V and 2 bases from J; junction bases left unmatched: 9. CDR3 nucleotides: TGTGCCAGCAGCACAGACCGGGACAGGGCGCAAGAGACCCAGTACTTC. Protein sequence: CASSTDRDRAQETQYF.

V usage is TRBV5-1 and J usage is TRBJ2-5; 10 nucleotides agree with TRBD2. There are 16 residues in the CDR3. The V gene end was trimmed by 0 bases and the J gene end by 4 bases; junction bases not matched to a gene: 6. From germline, CDR1 is SGHRS and CDR2 YFSETQ. This chain's CDR3 is CASSLVASGGLETQYF. The CDR3 DNA reads TGCGCCAGCAGCTTGGTGGCTAGCGGGGGTCTAGAGACCCAGTACTTC. Combining the CDR3 with reference TRBV5-1 and TRBJ2-5 gives the whole variable domain KAGVTQTPRYLIKTRGQQVTLSCSPISGHRSVSWYQQTPGQGLQFLFEYFSETQRNKGNFPGRFSGRQFSNSRSEMNVSTLELGDSALYLCASSLVASGGLETQYFGPGTRLLVL.

This chain joins TRBV9 and TRBJ2-1; TRBD2 aligns across 8 bases. Germline V gene data show CDR1 as SGDLS and CDR2 as YYNGEE. V dropped 3 bases and J dropped 7; count of bases not matched to a gene: 12. The CDR3 is made up of 16 amino acids. CDR3 bases: TGTGCCAGCAGCGCCCTCGGGACTAGGCAATTAAATGAGCAGTTCTTC. This encodes CASSALGTRQLNEQFF.

This clone occurred once. J is TRBJ2-5 and V is TRBV7-2, with 7 bases matching TRBD2. This CDR3 is 17 amino acids long. The J segment lost 0 bases and the V segment lost 0 bases, leaving 7 bases of the junction unmatched. The germline CDR1 and CDR2 sequences are SGHTA and FQGNSA. The CDR3: CASSLAWSSGYQETQYF. CDR3 nucleotides: TGTGCCAGCAGCTTAGCGTGGTCTAGCGGTTACCAAGAGACCCAGTACTTC.